These T cell receptor beta chains were read from a single sample in a study of T cells in Graves' hyperthyroidism and ophthalmopathy. TCRdb reanalysed the multiplex PCR reads using MiXCR and keeps one entry per CDR3 protein. The table lists around 340,000 distinct CDR3 sequences, 16% of them singletons. The specimen was blood. All receptors come from a man aged 25-40 years with Graves' hyperthyroidism. CDR3s include the opening cysteine and the closing phenylalanine or tryptophan. D genes are given only for firm matches. The size of a clone is reported for some rows only, either as once, few or many, or as a class for expanded clones.

TRBJ1-2 many TRBV12-3/TRBV12-4 12 TRBD1 CASSRDRWGYTF TGTGCCAGCAGCCGGGACAGGTGGGGCTACACCTTC
TRBJ1-1 many TRBV20-1 15 NA CSARDLGRLNTEAFF TGCAGTGCTAGAGATCTAGGCAGATTGAACACTGAAGCTTTCTTT
TRBJ2-1 few TRBV7-9 14 TRBD1 CASTPGQGYNEQFF TGTGCCAGCACCCCGGGACAGGGTTACAATGAGCAGTTCTTC
TRBJ2-3 many TRBV15 18 NA CATSRGAGEGASTDTQYF TGTGCCACCAGCAGAGGGGCAGGGGAGGGGGCGAGCACAGATACGCAGTATTTT
TRBJ2-3 few TRBV7-9 16 NA CASSYYTFLSTDTQYF TGTGCCAGCAGCTACTATACTTTTTTGAGCACAGATACGCAGTATTTT
TRBJ2-1 many TRBV28 12 NA CASKDPYNEQFF TGTGCCAGCAAAGATCCCTACAATGAGCAGTTCTTC
TRBJ1-1 many TRBV7-2 15 NA CASSPMSTVNTEAFF TGTGCCAGCAGCCCTATGAGCACAGTGAACACTGAAGCTTTCTTT
TRBJ2-1 many TRBV27 15 TRBD2 CATQPVAGGYNEQFF TGTGCCACCCAGCCAGTTGCGGGAGGGTACAATGAGCAGTTCTTC
TRBJ2-1 many TRBV2 12 TRBD1 CAREDRLGGQFF TGTGCCAGGGAGGACAGGCTAGGTGGGCAGTTCTTC
TRBJ2-1 many TRBV5-1 13 NA CASSLEPYNEQFF TGCGCCAGCAGCCTTGAACCCTACAATGAGCAGTTCTTC
TRBJ1-1 many TRBV12-3/TRBV12-4 12 TRBD1 CASSQTGTEAFF TGTGCCAGCAGTCAGACAGGGACTGAAGCTTTCTTT
TRBJ2-1 NA TRBV4-2 16 NA CASSPQGGGQYNEQFF TGTGCCAGCAGCCCACAGGGGGGGGGCCAGTACAATGAGCAGTTCTTC
TRBJ2-1 NA TRBV15 16 TRBD1 CATNPEPGTVVNEQFF TGTGCCACCAACCCAGAACCCGGGACAGTCGTCAATGAGCAGTTCTTC
TRBJ1-2 NA TRBV12-3/TRBV12-4 13 TRBD1 CASVDRPGWGYTF TGTGCCAGCGTGGACAGGCCGGGTTGGGGCTACACCTTC
TRBJ1-3 many TRBV2 13 NA CASRREHGNTIYF TGTGCCAGCAGGAGGGAGCATGGAAACACCATATATTTT
TRBJ1-2 many TRBV25-1 16 TRBD1 CASSDLETGNNYGYTF TGTGCCAGCAGTGATCTCGAGACAGGGAATAACTATGGCTACACCTTC
TRBJ2-3 many TRBV5-1 16 NA CASSSGHPGGTDTQYF TGCGCCAGCAGCTCGGGACACCCCGGGGGCACAGATACGCAGTATTTT
TRBJ2-7 NA TRBV7-9 14 TRBD2 CASVLAGVEYEQYF TGTGCCAGCGTTCTAGCGGGAGTTGAATACGAGCAGTACTTC
TRBJ2-7 many TRBV7-9 17 NA CASSLGSNERGSYEQYF TGTGCCAGCAGCTTAGGGTCCAACGAGAGGGGCTCCTACGAGCAGTACTTC
TRBJ1-5 many TRBV12-3/TRBV12-4 13 NA CASSLYANQPQHF TGTGCCAGCAGTTTATATGCAAATCAGCCCCAGCATTTT
TRBJ2-2 NA TRBV9 13 NA CASSVEGTGELFF TGTGCCAGCAGCGTAGAAGGGACCGGGGAGCTGTTTTTT
TRBJ2-7 NA TRBV11-2 15 NA CASSLGYAADYEQYF TGTGCCAGCAGCTTAGGTTACGCGGCCGACTACGAGCAGTACTTC
TRBJ2-7 few TRBV11-2 17 NA CASTPIGGGLGTYEQYF TGTGCCAGCACCCCGATTGGTGGGGGGCTGGGGACGTACGAGCAGTACTTC
TRBJ1-5 many TRBV27 13 NA CASSLGAFQPQHF TGTGCCAGCAGTTTAGGGGCGTTTCAGCCCCAGCATTTT
TRBJ2-5 many TRBV11-2 14 NA CASSLVPILGTQYF TGTGCCAGCAGCTTAGTCCCCATTTTGGGGACCCAGTACTTC
TRBJ2-1 few TRBV4-1 16 TRBD2 CASSRLLAPVYNEQFF TGCGCCAGCAGCCGCCTACTAGCGCCTGTCTACAATGAGCAGTTCTTC
TRBJ2-2 NA TRBV5-1 14 NA CASSLSGQTGELFF TGCGCCAGCAGCTTATCAGGGCAAACCGGGGAGCTGTTTTTT
TRBJ2-1 many TRBV28 11 NA CASRHYDEQFF TGTGCCAGCAGACACTACGATGAGCAGTTCTTC
TRBJ2-1 few TRBV5-1 15 NA CASSLGASYNNEQFF TGCGCCAGCAGCTTGGGCGCTAGCTACAACAATGAGCAGTTCTTC
TRBJ1-4 NA TRBV19 16 NA CASSLGSGPVNEKLFF TGTGCCAGTTCGCTGGGAAGCGGACCGGTAAATGAAAAACTGTTTTTT
TRBJ2-1 few TRBV6-1 14 NA CASSAMSSYNEQFF TGTGCCAGCAGTGCCATGAGCTCCTACAATGAGCAGTTCTTC
TRBJ1-4 NA TRBV20-1 14 NA CSARDRTDYEKLFF TGCAGTGCTAGAGATAGGACAGATTATGAAAAACTGTTTTTT
TRBJ1-1 NA TRBV6-5 16 NA CASSYSSGTGNTEAFF TGTGCCAGCAGTTACTCTTCCGGTACGGGGAACACTGAAGCTTTCTTT
TRBJ1-3 few TRBV6-1 15 NA CASSETAFSGNTIYF TGTGCCAGCAGTGAAACAGCGTTCTCTGGAAACACCATATATTTT
TRBJ1-2 many TRBV12-3/TRBV12-4 15 NA CASSLAGRDNYGYTF TGTGCCAGCAGTCTGGCGGGACGTGATAACTATGGCTACACCTTC
TRBJ2-7 NA TRBV3-1 14 TRBD2 CASSQVGGLSEQYF TGTGCCAGCAGCCAAGTGGGGGGGTTGTCCGAGCAGTACTTC
TRBJ2-2 NA TRBV18 13 NA CASSPEDTGELFF TGTGCCAGCTCACCAGAGGACACCGGGGAGCTGTTTTTT
TRBJ1-5 many TRBV2 13 TRBD1 CASRRDRNQPQHF TGTGCCAGCAGGAGGGACAGGAATCAGCCCCAGCATTTT
TRBJ2-2 NA TRBV7-9 17 TRBD2 CASSLWRLAGITGELFF TGTGCCAGCAGCCTCTGGCGCCTAGCGGGGATCACCGGGGAGCTGTTTTTT
TRBJ2-7 NA TRBV20-1 14 TRBD2 CSATYSGRLYEQYF TGCAGTGCCACGTATAGCGGGAGGCTCTACGAGCAGTACTTC
TRBJ2-2 few TRBV29-1 13 NA CSVEILNPGELFF TGCAGCGTTGAGATCCTCAACCCCGGGGAGCTGTTTTTT
TRBJ2-2 NA TRBV7-9 15 NA CASSRQARPTGELFF TGTGCCAGCAGCCGACAGGCCCGACCCACCGGGGAGCTGTTTTTT
TRBJ2-1 many TRBV5-1 14 NA CASSLSAPYNEQFF TGCGCCAGCAGCTTGAGTGCGCCCTACAATGAGCAGTTCTTC
TRBJ1-1 many TRBV24-1 16 TRBD1 CATSDQQGSMNTEAFF TGTGCCACCAGTGATCAACAGGGGTCAATGAACACTGAAGCTTTCTTT
TRBJ2-3 NA TRBV25-1 19 TRBD2 CASSESRLAGDLGTDTQYF TGTGCCAGCAGTGAATCAAGGCTAGCGGGAGACTTGGGGACAGATACGCAGTATTTT
TRBJ2-1 NA TRBV2 18 TRBD2 CASSRDAAGGGSYNEQFF TGTGCCAGCAGTCGAGATGCCGCGGGGGGCGGCTCCTACAATGAGCAGTTCTTC
TRBJ2-1 NA TRBV19 15 TRBD2 CASSTPSGIPNEQFF TGTGCCAGTAGTACTCCTAGCGGGATTCCGAATGAGCAGTTCTTC
TRBJ2-1 few TRBV12-3/TRBV12-4 14 TRBD2 CAGSQSGIYNEQFF TGTGCCGGCAGTCAAAGCGGGATCTACAATGAGCAGTTCTTC
TRBJ2-2 NA TRBV18 18 TRBD2 CASSRSLAGNSNTGELFF TGTGCCAGCTCCCGTTCACTAGCGGGGAACTCGAACACCGGGGAGCTGTTTTTT
TRBJ2-5 many TRBV11-2 12 NA CASSFFSETQYF TGTGCCAGCAGCTTTTTCTCGGAGACCCAGTACTTC
TRBJ2-2 many TRBV28 16 TRBD2 CASSSGLAVDTGELFF TGTGCCAGCAGTTCTGGACTAGCGGTTGACACCGGGGAGCTGTTTTTT
TRBJ2-1 NA TRBV20-1 14 NA CSAPRRGSYNEQFF TGCAGTGCTCCCCGCCGCGGATCCTACAATGAGCAGTTCTTC
TRBJ1-1 many TRBV28 12 NA CASLATLTEAFF TGTGCCAGCCTTGCGACGTTAACTGAAGCTTTCTTT
TRBJ2-5 many TRBV10-3 17 TRBD1 CAISESAGRGQRETQYF TGTGCCATCAGTGAGTCGGCCGGCAGGGGGCAACGGGAGACCCAGTACTTC
TRBJ1-1 many TRBV12-3/TRBV12-4 13 TRBD1 CASRRTGVNEAFF TGTGCCAGCAGGCGAACAGGGGTGAATGAAGCTTTCTTT
TRBJ1-1 many TRBV4-1 14 NA CASSQVGRRTEAFF TGCGCCAGCAGCCAAGTTGGGCGGAGGACTGAAGCTTTCTTT